These 24 T cell receptor beta chains came from one sample sequenced in a study of spatial heterogeneity in lung cancer. The antigens of these receptors remain unknown. A single record per CDR3 protein comes from TCRdb applying MiXCR to the 5' RACE reads. The repertoire holds roughly 3,800 distinct CDR3 sequences, with 4% to 6% as singletons. General study results and limits: Tumors with more nonsynonymous mutations had more expanded intratumoral alpha and beta TCRs.

Time point: sample taken at primary tumor resection. Material: lung tumor tissue, obtained at surgery. Receptors originate from a female donor with early-stage non-small cell lung cancer.

This clonotype ranks as medium-sized. The V gene is TRBV7-2, the J gene TRBJ2-7; possible D gene TRBD1, 5 bases. Germline V CDR1 and CDR2: SGHTA, FQGNSA. The CDR3 loop spans 14 amino acids. Trimming cost V 5 bases and J 2 bases, with 13 bases left between them. CDR3 nucleotides: TGTGCCAGCAGCCTTCTCCCAGGGCCCTACGAGCAGTACTTC. Its translation: CASSLLPGPYEQYF.

This clonotype rates as medium-sized. The chain carries TRBV28 and TRBJ1-4; D is unclear. V was trimmed by 2 bases and J by 5 bases, leaving 9 bases between them. Germline V gives CDR1 MDHEN, CDR2 SYDVKM. This CDR3 has 14 amino acids. The CDR3 DNA reads as TGTGCCAGCAGTTTAATGGGAGAAAATGAAAAACTGTTTTTT. Translated: CASSLMGENEKLFF. Drawing the rest from reference TRBV28 and TRBJ1-4, the complete variable domain is DVKVTQSSRYLVKRTGEKVFLECVQDMDHENMFWYRQDPGLGLRLIYFSYDVKMKEKGDIPEGYSVSREKKERFSLILESASTNQTSMYLCASSLMGENEKLFFGSGTQLSVL.

This clonotype is medium-sized in the sample. The chain combines TRBV7-8 with TRBJ2-7; D is possibly TRBD2 (5 bases). CDR1 SGHVS and CDR2 FQNEAQ come from the germline V gene. Trimming pared 10 bases from V and 3 bases from J, leaving 10 bases between. CDR3 length: 11 residues. For the CDR3, the DNA is TGTGCCACGTCCCGGGGCTACGAGCAGTACTTC. It specifies CATSRGYEQYF.

This clonotype is judged medium-sized (0.01 to 0.1%). The V and J genes are TRBV7-2 and TRBJ1-5; D gene ambiguous. Germline CDR1 and CDR2: SGHTA and FQGNSA. The CDR3 runs to 16 residues. V shed 1 base and J shed 4 bases, with 14 bases lying between them. The CDR3 DNA reads TGTGCCAGCAGCTTAGAGAAACGAGCCCCAAATCAGCCCCAGCATTTT. This sequence encodes CASSLEKRAPNQPQHF. Variable domain in full (rest from reference TRBV7-2 and TRBJ1-5): GAGVSQSPSNKVTEKGKDVELRCDPISGHTALYWYRQSLGQGLEFLIYFQGNSAPDKSGLPSDRFSAERTGGSVSTLTIQRTQQEDSAVYLCASSLEKRAPNQPQHFGDGTRLSIL.

The V gene is TRBV27, the J gene TRBJ1-5, with D uncertain. V shed 5 bases and J shed 6 bases, with 17 bases lying between them. Germline-derived CDR1 and CDR2 are MNHEY and SMNVEV (reference sequence). The CDR3 is 15 amino acids. Here the CDR3 DNA reads TGTGCCAGCAGTGCGGCACACGGATTAACTCAGCCCCAGCATTTT. It codes for CASSAAHGLTQPQHF.

In its sample, this clonotype was seen many times. V and J are TRBV3-1 and TRBJ1-1; D is uncertain. Germline values: CDR1 LGHDT, CDR2 YNNKEL (reference sequence). The CDR3 extends over 15 amino acids. Trimming left V 0 bases short and J 5 bases short, with 13 bases between. The CDR3 here is CASSQDFTPGTEAFF. The CDR3 DNA reads TGTGCCAGCAGCCAAGACTTCACCCCCGGGACTGAAGCTTTCTTT. The whole variable domain, filled in from reference TRBV3-1 and TRBJ1-1, reads DTAVSQTPKYLVTQMGNDKSIKCEQNLGHDTMYWYKQDSKKFLKIMFSYNNKELIINETVPNRFSPKSPDKAHLNLHINSLELGDSAVYFCASSQDFTPGTEAFFGQGTRLTVV.

This clonotype is labeled medium-sized. The chain recombines TRBV7-9 with TRBJ2-3; a weak D match, TRBD2 (5 bases). CDR3 length equals 12 residues. CDR1 is SEHNR and CDR2 is FQNEAQ in the germline V gene (reference sequence). The germline V and J ends were trimmed by 8 bases and 3 bases, with 9 bases remaining between them. CDR3 DNA: TGTGCCAGCCTCGAGGGTACAGATACGCAGTATTTT. Translating gives CASLEGTDTQYF.

Sample share makes this clonotype medium-sized. The rearrangement links TRBV11-2 to TRBJ1-6; D unresolved. Germline V CDR1 and CDR2: SGHAT, FQNNGV. CDR3 size: 21 residues. The germline V and J ends were trimmed by 5 bases and 0 bases, with 26 bases remaining between them. The CDR3 here is CASSLSPSQSPRSSYNSPLHF. The CDR3 DNA reads as TGTGCCAGCAGCCTTAGCCCGTCCCAGAGCCCTCGGAGCTCCTATAATTCACCCCTCCACTTT. Based on the CDR3 plus reference TRBV11-2 and TRBJ1-6, the full variable domain is EAGVAQSPRYKIIEKRQSVAFWCNPISGHATLYWYQQILGQGPKLLIQFQNNGVVDDSQLPKDRFSAERLKGVDSTLKIQPAKLEDSAVYLCASSLSPSQSPRSSYNSPLHFGNGTRLTVT.

In its sample, this clonotype ranks as medium-sized. The genes are TRBV3-1 and TRBJ2-1, with TRBD2 as a possible D gene (6 bases). The germline CDR1 and CDR2 sequences are LGHDT and YNNKEL (reference sequence). Trimming took off 6 bases at V and 8 bases at J, with 14 bases between the two ends. This CDR3 is built from 13 residues. In DNA, the CDR3 is TGTGCCAGCAGGGGGGAAGCGGGTTATGAGCAGTTCTTC. It codes for CASRGEAGYEQFF.

This clonotype is labeled medium-sized. The chain has TRBV28 and TRBJ2-2; 7 nucleotides align to TRBD1. V lost 7 bases to trimming and J lost 2 bases; unmatched junction nucleotides: 10. The CDR3 sequence is 16 residues long. CDR1 and CDR2 (germline): MDHEN, SYDVKM. DNA for the CDR3: TGTGCCAGCATTCCCACCGGGACAGCCAACACCGGGGAGCTGTTTTTT. Amino acid sequence: CASIPTGTANTGELFF.

The chain recombines TRBV7-6 with TRBJ2-1; TRBD2 matches at 12 bases. Germline V gene sequence: CDR1 SGHVS, CDR2 FNYEAQ. The junction had 6 bases not matched to a gene; V was cut back by 5 bases and J by 4 bases. CDR3 length: 16 amino acids. CDR3 loop: CASSPTSGSRYNEQFF. The CDR3 DNA is TGTGCCAGCAGCCCGACTAGCGGGAGTAGGTACAATGAGCAGTTCTTC.

This clonotype is categorized as medium-sized. V gene TRBV7-9 combines with J gene TRBJ1-1; a weak D match, TRBD1 (5 bases). The CDR3 is made up of 15 amino acids. V dropped 1 base and J dropped 0 bases, with 9 bases sitting between them. Germline CDR1 SEHNR, CDR2 FQNEAQ (reference sequence). CDR3 protein: CASSLGGVMNTEAFF. DNA for the CDR3: TGTGCCAGCAGCTTAGGGGGGGTTATGAACACTGAAGCTTTCTTT.

By share, this clonotype ranks as medium-sized (0.01 to 0.1%). The chain carries TRBV20-1 and TRBJ2-3; D is possibly TRBD1 (6 bases). Trimming took 7 bases from V and 0 from J, leaving 11 bases between them. This CDR3 is built from 13 residues. Germline loops: CDR1 DFQATT, CDR2 SNEGSKA (reference sequence). CDR3 in DNA: TGCAGTGGCGATGGGGGCAGCACAGATACGCAGTATTTT. Protein: CSGDGGSTDTQYF.

This clonotype rates as medium-sized. This rearrangement joins TRBV7-2 to TRBJ2-1; 13 bases align to TRBD2. The ends lost 2 bases at V and 8 bases at J; junction bases unmatched: 12. There are 18 residues in the CDR3. The germline V gene has CDR1 SGHTA and CDR2 FQGNSA. The CDR3 DNA is TGTGCCAGCAGCTTATTCAAGGTAGGGACTAGCGGGAAGGATGAGCAGTTCTTC. It codes for CASSLFKVGTSGKDEQFF.

This clonotype ranks as medium-sized. The chain joins TRBV12-3 or TRBV12-4 to TRBJ1-5; weak D call: TRBD1 (5 bases). With 3 bases removed from V and 7 bases from J, the gap between germline ends came to 13 bases. The CDR3 length is 14 residues. CDR3 sequence: CASSLAFEGQPQHF. The DNA of the CDR3 is TGTGCCAGCAGTTTGGCGTTCGAGGGGCAGCCCCAGCATTTT.

There are many counts of this clonotype. The chain uses TRBV5-6 and TRBJ2-7; D possibly matches TRBD1 or TRBD2 (5 bases each). The CDR3 has 13 residues. The V gene's germline CDR1 is SGHDT and CDR2 YYEEEE. The V end was cut by 4 bases, the J end by 4 bases, with 12 bases between. The CDR3: CASSPGPKYEQYF. As DNA, the CDR3 is TGTGCCAGCAGCCCGGGACCCAAATACGAGCAGTACTTC.

This clonotype is medium-sized. V gene TRBV6-2 or TRBV6-3 combines with J gene TRBJ2-3, with D uncertain. Germline V gene sequence: CDR1 MNHEY, CDR2 SVGEGT. The CDR3 is 13 amino acids. V was cut by 5 bases and J by 0 bases, with 6 bases left in between. The CDR3 loop reads CASSRTSTDTQYF. The CDR3 bases are TGTGCCAGCAGTCGGACCAGCACAGATACGCAGTATTTT.

Relative to its sample, this clonotype is medium-sized (0.01 to 0.1%). V is TRBV28 and J is TRBJ2-1; no reliable D call. CDR1 is MDHEN and CDR2 is SYDVKM in the germline V gene. The CDR3 sequence is 14 residues long. The germline V and J ends were trimmed by 6 bases and 6 bases, with 15 bases remaining between them. CDR3 sequence (DNA): TGTGCCAGCAGCCCTGCGATGTGGTTCAATGAGCAGTTCTTC. Translating it yields CASSPAMWFNEQFF.

This clonotype is deemed medium-sized (0.01 to 0.1%). This rearrangement joins TRBV28 to TRBJ2-7; no firm D call. The V and J ends lost 4 bases and 4 bases respectively, with 8 bases between them. The CDR3 sequence is 12 residues long. CDR1 is MDHEN, CDR2 SYDVKM, per germline. The CDR3 DNA sequence: TGTGCCAGCAGTTCCCGCCGGTACGAGCAGTACTTC. It is translated as CASSSRRYEQYF.

In its sample, this clonotype is medium-sized (0.01 to 0.1%). V and J are TRBV14 and TRBJ2-7; the D gene is possibly TRBD1 (6 bases). Germline CDR1 reads SGHDN; CDR2 reads FVKESK. V lost 2 bases and J 5 bases, leaving 13 bases between the germline ends. The CDR3 covers 14 residues. In DNA, the CDR3 is TGTGCCAGCAGCCAAACAGGGTTCGGGGACGAGCAGTACGTC. Amino acids: CASSQTGFGDEQYV.

This clonotype counts as medium-sized. The chain employs TRBV7-9 and TRBJ2-3; either TRBD1 or TRBD2 may fit D (5 bases each). The CDR3 is 14 amino acids. In germline, CDR1 is SEHNR, CDR2 FQNEAQ (reference sequence). V gave up 1 base and J gave up 1 base, with 6 bases separating them. In DNA, the CDR3 is TGTGCCAGCAGCTTAGGGGGACGCACAGATACGCAGTATTTT. Translation gives CASSLGGRTDTQYF.

Sample share makes this clonotype medium-sized (0.01 to 0.1%). The chain joins TRBV29-1 to TRBJ2-1; D is ambiguous. The CDR3 consists of 12 residues. Deletions cut 4 bases from V and 6 bases from J, with 10 bases between. Germline CDR1 and CDR2: SQVTM and ANQGSEA. The DNA for the CDR3 is TGCAGCGTTGCCCCACCCAGCAATGAGCAGTTCTTC. This translates into CSVAPPSNEQFF.

By proportion, this clonotype is medium-sized. The chain uses TRBV28 and TRBJ2-3; D assignment may be TRBD1 or TRBD2 (6 bases each). The CDR3 contains 17 residues. Germline V gene sequence: CDR1 MDHEN, CDR2 SYDVKM. V lost 4 bases and J lost 3, with 20 bases in between. The CDR3 DNA follows: TGTGCCAGCAGTTCCAACAGGGTACGAGGGAGGACAGATACGCAGTATTTT. The encoded protein is CASSSNRVRGRTDTQYF.

This clonotype is medium-sized (0.01 to 0.1%). The J gene is TRBJ1-3, the V gene TRBV9; no definite D call. Trimming left V 4 bases short and J 0 bases short, with 11 bases between. Looked up from germline, CDR1 is SGDLS and CDR2 is YYNGEE. CDR3 length equals 15 residues. The CDR3 coding sequence is TGTGCCAGCAGCTTAGGCGCTGACTCTGGAAACACCATATATTTT. Amino acids: CASSLGADSGNTIYF. The entire variable domain, with the rest obtained from reference TRBV9 and TRBJ1-3, is as follows: DSGVTQTPKHLITATGQRVTLRCSPRSGDLSVYWYQQSLDQGLQFLIQYYNGEERAKGNILERFSAQQFPDLHSELNLSSLELGDSALYFCASSLGADSGNTIYFGEGSWLTVV.